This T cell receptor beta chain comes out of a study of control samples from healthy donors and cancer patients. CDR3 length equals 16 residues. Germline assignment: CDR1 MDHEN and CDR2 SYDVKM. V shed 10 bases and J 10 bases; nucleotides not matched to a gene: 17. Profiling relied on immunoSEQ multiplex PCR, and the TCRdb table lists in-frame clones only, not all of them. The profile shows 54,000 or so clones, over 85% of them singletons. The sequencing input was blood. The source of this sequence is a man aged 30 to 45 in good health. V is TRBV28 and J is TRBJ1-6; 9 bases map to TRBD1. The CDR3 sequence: CATDMRDRVAESPLHF. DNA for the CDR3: TGTGCCACCGATATGAGGGACAGGGTGGCCGAGTCACCCCTCCACTTT.